The present entry profiles one TCR beta chain with its context. What it binds is not known. This entry belongs to a study of tumor-infiltrating lymphocytes in localized non-small cell lung cancer. The overall study: Several tumor histologies, both smoking statuses, and some post-neoadjuvant chemotherapy samples were included.

General study findings and limits: IM1 and IM2 tumors showed no difference in T-cell fraction.

This CDR3 is 14 amino acids long. Germline assignment: CDR1 KGHSH and CDR2 LQKENI. The V and J ends lost 3 bases and 5 bases, in that order; junction bases with no gene match: 6. TCRdb keeps only in-frame clones here, not all; method: immunoSEQ multiplex PCR. The table has over 10,000 clones, around three fifths seen once. The sequencing sample was made of lung tumor tissue. The clonotype comes from a human donor with non-small cell lung cancer. The rearrangement joins TRBV18 to TRBJ1-1; 7 nucleotides match TRBD1. CDR3 residues: CASSPDRVWTEAFF. The CDR3 DNA reads TGTGCCAGCTCACCTGACAGGGTGTGGACTGAAGCTTTCTTT.